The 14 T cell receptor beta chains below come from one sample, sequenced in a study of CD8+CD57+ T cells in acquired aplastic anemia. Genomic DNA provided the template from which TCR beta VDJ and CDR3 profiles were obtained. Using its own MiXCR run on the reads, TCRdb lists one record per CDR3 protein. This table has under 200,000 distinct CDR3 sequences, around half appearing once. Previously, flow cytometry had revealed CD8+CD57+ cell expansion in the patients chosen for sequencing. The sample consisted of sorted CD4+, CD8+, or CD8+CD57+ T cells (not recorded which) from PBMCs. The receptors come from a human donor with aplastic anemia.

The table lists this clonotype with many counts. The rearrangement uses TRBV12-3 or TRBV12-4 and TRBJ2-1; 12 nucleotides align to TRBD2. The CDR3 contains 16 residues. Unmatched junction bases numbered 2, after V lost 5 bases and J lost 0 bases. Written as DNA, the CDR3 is TGTGCCAGCAGTACGACTAGCGGGAGCTCCTACAATGAGCAGTTCTTC. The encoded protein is CASSTTSGSSYNEQFF.

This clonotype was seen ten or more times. The CDR3 sequence: CASSLAYTQETQYF. The CDR3 DNA follows: TGTGCCAGCAGCTTAGCATACACTCAAGAGACCCAGTACTTC. This rearrangement joins TRBV7-8 to TRBJ2-5; D remains unclear. In germline, CDR1 is SGHVS, CDR2 FQNEAQ. The CDR3 length is 14 residues. V was clipped by 0 bases and J by 2 bases, with 7 bases between them.

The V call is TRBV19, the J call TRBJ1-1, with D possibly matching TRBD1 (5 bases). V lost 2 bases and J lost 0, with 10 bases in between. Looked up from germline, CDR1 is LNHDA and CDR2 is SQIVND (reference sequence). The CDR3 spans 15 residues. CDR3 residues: CASSIRRGVNTEAFF. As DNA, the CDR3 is TGTGCCAGTAGTATAAGGCGGGGGGTGAACACTGAAGCTTTCTTT.

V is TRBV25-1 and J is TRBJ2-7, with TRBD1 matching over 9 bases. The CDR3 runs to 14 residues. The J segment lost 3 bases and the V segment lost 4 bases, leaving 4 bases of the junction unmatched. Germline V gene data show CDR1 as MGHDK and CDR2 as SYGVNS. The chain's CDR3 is CASSGLDRGYEQYF. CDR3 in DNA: TGTGCCAGCAGTGGATTGGACAGGGGCTACGAGCAGTACTTC.

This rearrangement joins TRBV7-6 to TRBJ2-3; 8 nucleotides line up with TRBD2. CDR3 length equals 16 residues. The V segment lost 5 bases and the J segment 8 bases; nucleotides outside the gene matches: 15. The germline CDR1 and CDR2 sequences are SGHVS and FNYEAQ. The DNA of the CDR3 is TGTGCCAGCAGCCCTATAGCGGGACTGGAAGTTGGTACGCAGTATTTT. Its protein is CASSPIAGLEVGTQYF. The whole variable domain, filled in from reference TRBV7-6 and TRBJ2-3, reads GAGVSQSPRYKVTKRGQDVALRCDPISGHVSLYWYRQALGQGPEFLTYFNYEAQQDKSGLPNDRFSAERPEGSISTLTIQRTEQRDSAMYRCASSPIAGLEVGTQYFGPGTRLTVL.

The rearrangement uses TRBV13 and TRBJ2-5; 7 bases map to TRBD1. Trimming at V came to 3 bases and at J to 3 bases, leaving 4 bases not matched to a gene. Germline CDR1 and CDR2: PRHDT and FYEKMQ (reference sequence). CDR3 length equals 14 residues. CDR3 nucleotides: TGTGCCAGCAGCTTTGGAACAGGGGAAGAGACCCAGTACTTC. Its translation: CASSFGTGEETQYF.

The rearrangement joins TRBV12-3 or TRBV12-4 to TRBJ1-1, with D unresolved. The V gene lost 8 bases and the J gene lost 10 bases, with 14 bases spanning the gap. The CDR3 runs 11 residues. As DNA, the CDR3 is TGTGCCAGCGTGATAGGACCTGGAGCTTTCTTT. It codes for CASVIGPGAFF.

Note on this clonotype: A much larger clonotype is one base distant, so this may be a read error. CDR3 loop: CASSEALWTGDGNTF. CDR3 nucleotide sequence: TGTGCCAGCAGTGAAGCGCTGTGGACAGGGGATGGCAACACCTTC. The chain links TRBV6-1 to TRBJ1-2, with TRBD1 matching 9 bases. The CDR3 sequence is 15 residues long. Germline V CDR1 and CDR2: MNHNS, SASEGT.

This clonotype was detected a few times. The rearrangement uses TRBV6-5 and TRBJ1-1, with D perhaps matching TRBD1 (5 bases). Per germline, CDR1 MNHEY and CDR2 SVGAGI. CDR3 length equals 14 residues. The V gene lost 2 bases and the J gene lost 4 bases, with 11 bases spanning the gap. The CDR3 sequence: CASSYVGGSTEAFF. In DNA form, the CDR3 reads TGTGCCAGCAGTTACGTCGGGGGAAGCACTGAAGCTTTCTTT.

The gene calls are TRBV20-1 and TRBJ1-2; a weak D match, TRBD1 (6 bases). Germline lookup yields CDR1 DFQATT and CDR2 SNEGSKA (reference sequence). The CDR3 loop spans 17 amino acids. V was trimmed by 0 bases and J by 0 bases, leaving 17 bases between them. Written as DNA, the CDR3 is TGCAGTGCTAGAGATGGGGGGGCAACCTTAACTAACTATGGCTACACCTTC. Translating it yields CSARDGGATLTNYGYTF.

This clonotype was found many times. CDR3 loop: CASSRGLAGRETQYF. The CDR3 DNA reads TGTGCCAGCAGCCGTGGACTAGCGGGTCGAGAGACCCAGTACTTC. The chain uses TRBV11-3 and TRBJ2-5, with 11 bases fitting TRBD2. The CDR3 runs 15 residues. Germline assignment: CDR1 SGHNT and CDR2 YENEEA. V lost 5 bases and J lost 4; bases outside the gene matches: 6.

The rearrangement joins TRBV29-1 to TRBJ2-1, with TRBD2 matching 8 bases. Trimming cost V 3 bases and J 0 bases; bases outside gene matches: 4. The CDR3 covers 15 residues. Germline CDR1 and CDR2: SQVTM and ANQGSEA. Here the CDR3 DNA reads TGCAGCGTTGACCCTCTAGCGGGCTCCTACAATGAGCAGTTCTTC. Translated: CSVDPLAGSYNEQFF.

The CDR3 protein is CATEVILATETQYF. CDR3 nucleotides: TGTGCCACCGAAGTCATCCTAGCAACGGAGACCCAGTACTTC. The chain employs TRBV6-2 or TRBV6-3 and TRBJ2-5, with D perhaps matching TRBD2 (5 bases). Germline V gene sequence: CDR1 MNHEY, CDR2 SVGEGT. V shed 10 bases and J shed 5 bases, with 20 bases lying between them. CDR3 length: 14 residues.

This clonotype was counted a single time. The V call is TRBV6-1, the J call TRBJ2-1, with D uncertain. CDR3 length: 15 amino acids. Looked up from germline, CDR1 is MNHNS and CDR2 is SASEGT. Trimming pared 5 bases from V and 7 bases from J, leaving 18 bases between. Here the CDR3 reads CASSQDGSSTNEQFF. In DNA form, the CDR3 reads TGTGCCAGCAGTCAAGACGGATCTTCGACGAATGAGCAGTTCTTC.